Sequencing of this T cell receptor (beta chain) was carried out in a study of T-cell reconstitution after alpha-beta-depleted transplantation in children. With 1 base removed from V and 6 bases from J, the gap between germline ends came to 11 bases. Germline loops: CDR1 SGHRS, CDR2 YFSETQ. The length of the CDR3 is 14 residues. Library preparation (for TCRbeta) was performed with unique molecular identifiers. TCRdb re-called the PCR reads through MiXCR, storing one row per CDR3 protein. The profile shows 300,000 to 400,000 distinct CDR3 sequences, 13% of them singletons. This clonotype has a count of ten or more.

The input for sequencing was PBMCs, taken from the stem cell graft. The sequence was collected from a human donor who donated a stem cell graft to a child with Fanconi anemia. This chain uses TRBV5-1 with TRBJ2-1; the D gene could be TRBD1 or TRBD2 (5 bases each). This CDR3 reads CASSLQGPSNEQFF. CDR3 bases: TGCGCCAGCAGCTTGCAGGGACCATCCAATGAGCAGTTCTTC.